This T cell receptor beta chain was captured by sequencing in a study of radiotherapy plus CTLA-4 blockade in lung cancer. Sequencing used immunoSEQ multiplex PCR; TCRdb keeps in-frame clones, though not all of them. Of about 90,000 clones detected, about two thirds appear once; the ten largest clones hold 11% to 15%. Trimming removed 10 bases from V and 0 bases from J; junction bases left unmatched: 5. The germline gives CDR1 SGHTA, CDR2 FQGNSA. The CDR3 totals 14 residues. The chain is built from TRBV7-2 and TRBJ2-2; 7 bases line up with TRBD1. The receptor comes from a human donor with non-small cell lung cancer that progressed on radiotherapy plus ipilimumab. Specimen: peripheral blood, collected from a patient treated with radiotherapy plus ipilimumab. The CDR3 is CATKTGPNTGELFF. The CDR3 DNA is TGTGCCACCAAGACAGGGCCGAACACCGGGGAGCTGTTTTTT.